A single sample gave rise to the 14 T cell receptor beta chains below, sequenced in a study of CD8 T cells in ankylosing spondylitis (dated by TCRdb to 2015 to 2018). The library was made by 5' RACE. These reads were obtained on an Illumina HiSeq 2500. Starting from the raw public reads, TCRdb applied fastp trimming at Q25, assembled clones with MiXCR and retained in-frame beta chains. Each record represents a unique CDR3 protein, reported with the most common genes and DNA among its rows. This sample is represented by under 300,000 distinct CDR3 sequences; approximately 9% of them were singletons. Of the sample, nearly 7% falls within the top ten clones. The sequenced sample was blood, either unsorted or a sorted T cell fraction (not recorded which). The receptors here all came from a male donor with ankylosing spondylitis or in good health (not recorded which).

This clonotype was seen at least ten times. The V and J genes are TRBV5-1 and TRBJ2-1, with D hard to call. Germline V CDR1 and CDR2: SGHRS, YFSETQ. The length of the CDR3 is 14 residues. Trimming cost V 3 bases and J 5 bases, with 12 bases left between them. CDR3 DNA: TGCGCCAGCAGCTCGGAGATCGAACACAATGAGCAGTTCTTC. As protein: CASSSEIEHNEQFF.

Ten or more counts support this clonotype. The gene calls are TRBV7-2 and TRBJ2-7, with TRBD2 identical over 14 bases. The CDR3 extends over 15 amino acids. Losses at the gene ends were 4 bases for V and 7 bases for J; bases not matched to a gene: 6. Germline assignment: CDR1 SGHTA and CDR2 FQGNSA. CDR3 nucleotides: TGTGCCAGCAGCTCCCGACTAGCGGGAGGGGGAGAGCAGTACTTC. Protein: CASSSRLAGGGEQYF.

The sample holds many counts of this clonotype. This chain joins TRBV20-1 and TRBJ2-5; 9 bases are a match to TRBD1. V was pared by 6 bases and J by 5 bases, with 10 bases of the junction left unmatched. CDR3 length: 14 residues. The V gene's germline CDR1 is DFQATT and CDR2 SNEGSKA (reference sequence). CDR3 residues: CSAQTGGARETQYF. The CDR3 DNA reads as TGCAGTGCCCAAACAGGGGGCGCGAGGGAGACCCAGTACTTC.

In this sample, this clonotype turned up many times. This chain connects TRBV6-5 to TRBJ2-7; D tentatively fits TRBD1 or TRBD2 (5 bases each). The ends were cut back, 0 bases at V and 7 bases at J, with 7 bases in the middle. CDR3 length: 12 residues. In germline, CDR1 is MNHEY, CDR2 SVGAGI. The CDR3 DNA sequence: TGTGCCAGCAGTTACTCGGGGGAAGAGCAGTACTTC. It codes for CASSYSGEEQYF.

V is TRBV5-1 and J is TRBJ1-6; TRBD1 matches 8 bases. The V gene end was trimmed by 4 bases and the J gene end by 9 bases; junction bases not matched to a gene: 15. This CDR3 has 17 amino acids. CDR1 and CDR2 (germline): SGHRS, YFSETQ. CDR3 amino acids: CASSPDRVGASGSPLHF. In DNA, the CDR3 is TGCGCCAGCAGCCCGGACAGGGTTGGGGCTAGTGGTTCACCCCTCCACTTT. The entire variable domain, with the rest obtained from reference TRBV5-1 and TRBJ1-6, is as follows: KAGVTQTPRYLIKTRGQQVTLSCSPISGHRSVSWYQQTPGQGLQFLFEYFSETQRNKGNFPGRFSGRQFSNSRSEMNVSTLELGDSALYLCASSPDRVGASGSPLHFGNGTRLTVT.

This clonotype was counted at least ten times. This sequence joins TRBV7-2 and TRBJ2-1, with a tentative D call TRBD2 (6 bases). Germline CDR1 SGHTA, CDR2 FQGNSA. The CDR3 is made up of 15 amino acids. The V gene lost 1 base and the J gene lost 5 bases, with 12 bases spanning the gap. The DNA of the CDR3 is TGTGCCAGCAGCTTAGTGCGGACGGGGGACAATGAGCAGTTCTTC. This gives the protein CASSLVRTGDNEQFF.

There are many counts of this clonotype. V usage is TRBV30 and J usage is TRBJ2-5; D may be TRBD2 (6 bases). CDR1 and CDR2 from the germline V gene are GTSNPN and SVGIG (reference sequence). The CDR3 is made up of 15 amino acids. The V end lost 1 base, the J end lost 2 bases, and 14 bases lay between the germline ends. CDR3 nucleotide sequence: TGTGCCTGGAGTGAGGATGTAGCGGAACAAGAGACCCAGTACTTC. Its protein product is CAWSEDVAEQETQYF.

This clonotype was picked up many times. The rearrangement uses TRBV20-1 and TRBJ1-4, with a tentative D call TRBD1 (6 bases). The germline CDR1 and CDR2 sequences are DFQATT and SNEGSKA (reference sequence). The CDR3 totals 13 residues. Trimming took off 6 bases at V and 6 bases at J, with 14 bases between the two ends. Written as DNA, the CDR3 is TGCAGTGCCTGGAGGGGGAGGCATGAAAAACTGTTTTTT. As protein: CSAWRGRHEKLFF.

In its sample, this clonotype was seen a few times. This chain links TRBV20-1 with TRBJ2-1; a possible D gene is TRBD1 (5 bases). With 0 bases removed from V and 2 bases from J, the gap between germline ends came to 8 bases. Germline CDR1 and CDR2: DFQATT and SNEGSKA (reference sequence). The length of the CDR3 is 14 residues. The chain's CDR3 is CSARDQGTYNEQFF. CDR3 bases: TGCAGTGCTAGAGACCAGGGAACCTACAATGAGCAGTTCTTC.

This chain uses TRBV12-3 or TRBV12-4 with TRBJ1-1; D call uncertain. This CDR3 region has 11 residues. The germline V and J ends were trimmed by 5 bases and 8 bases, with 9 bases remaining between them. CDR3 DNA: TGTGCCAGCAGTCCTTACAGAGAAGCTTTCTTT. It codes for CASSPYREAFF.

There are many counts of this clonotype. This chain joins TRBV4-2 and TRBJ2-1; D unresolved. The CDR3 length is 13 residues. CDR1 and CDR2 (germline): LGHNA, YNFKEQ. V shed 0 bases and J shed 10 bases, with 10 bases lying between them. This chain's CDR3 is CASSQDPFREQFF. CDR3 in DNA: TGTGCCAGCAGCCAAGATCCTTTTCGAGAGCAGTTCTTC.

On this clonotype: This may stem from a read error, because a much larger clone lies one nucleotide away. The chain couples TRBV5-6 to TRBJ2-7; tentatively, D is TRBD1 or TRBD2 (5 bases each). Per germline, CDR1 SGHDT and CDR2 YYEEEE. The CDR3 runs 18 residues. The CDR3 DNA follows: TGTGTCAGCAGCCCAAGGTTAGGTTCGGGACGTAAAATCTACGAGCAGTACTTC. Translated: CVSSPRLGSGRKIYEQYF.

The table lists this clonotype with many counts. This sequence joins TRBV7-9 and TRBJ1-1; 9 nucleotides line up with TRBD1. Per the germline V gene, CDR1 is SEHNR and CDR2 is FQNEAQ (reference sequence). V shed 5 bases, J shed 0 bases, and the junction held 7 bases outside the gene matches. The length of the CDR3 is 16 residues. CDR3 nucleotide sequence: TGTGCCAGCAGCGCGTCGGGACAGGGCATGAACACTGAAGCTTTCTTT. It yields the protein CASSASGQGMNTEAFF.

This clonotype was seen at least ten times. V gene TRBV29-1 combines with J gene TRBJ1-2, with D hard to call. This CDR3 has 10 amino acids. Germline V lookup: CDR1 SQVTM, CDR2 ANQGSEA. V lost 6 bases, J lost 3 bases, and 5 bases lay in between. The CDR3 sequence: CSVLYYGYTF. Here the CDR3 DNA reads TGCAGCGTACTATACTATGGCTACACCTTC.